The present T cell receptor beta chain was sequenced within a study of metastatic and nonmetastatic thyroid tumors. Study information: Repertoire comparison spanned blood and tumor or nodule tissue of malignant and benign thyroid patients. Whole-study findings and limits: Significantly greater TCR beta diversity was reportedly found in malignant thyroid tumors than in benign nodules (in blood and tumor).

CDR1 is KGHSH and CDR2 is LQKENI in the germline V gene. V lost 4 bases and J lost 9, with 22 bases in between. The CDR3 is 15 amino acids. On this clone: The antigen is unknown.

Per the original data handling: CDR3 differences across clinicopathological groups were used to build a distant-metastasis classifier for papillary thyroid cancer. Via MiXCR, TCRdb re-called the PCR reads. The V and J calls reflect TCRdb's pipeline rather than the authors' work. Among under 30,000 clones, roughly a quarter were seen once, and the ten largest hold about 2.5%. Among the patients, none had received any treatment before thyroid surgery. The source material was blood. The rearrangement joins TRBV18 to TRBJ2-7, with D possibly being TRBD1 (6 bases). This sequence originates from a female donor with papillary thyroid cancer or a benign thyroid nodule (not recorded which). Some clones in this sample may be carry-over from other donors' samples. The CDR3 spells CASSLDLWLTRGQYF. As DNA, the CDR3 is TGTGCCAGCTCACTGGATTTATGGTTGACCAGGGGGCAGTACTTC. Drawing the rest from reference TRBV18 and TRBJ2-7, the complete variable domain is NAGVMQNPRHLVRRRGQEARLRCSPMKGHSHVYWYRQLPEEGLKFMVYLQKENIIDESGMPKERFSAEFPKEGPSILRIQQVVRGDSAAYFCASSLDLWLTRGQYFGPGTRLTVT.